This T cell receptor beta chain was retrieved from a study of cytomegalovirus exposure and HLA in healthy donors. PCR amplification relied on 60 Vbeta primers (plus 13 Jbeta primers). Sequenced by immunoSEQ multiplex PCR; TCRdb stores in-frame clones only, minus some. Here the sample spans under 200,000 clones, 70% to 85% being singletons. Germline CDR1 reads LGHNA; CDR2 reads YNFKEQ. V lost 4 bases and J lost 0, with 13 bases in between. This CDR3 is built from 15 residues. The specimen sequenced was PBMCs. The chain is built from TRBV4-2 and TRBJ2-7; D unresolved. The receptor comes from a woman aged 25 to 39 in good health and CMV-seropositive. Here the CDR3 DNA reads TGTGCCAGCAGCCCCGCTGCAGTCAGCTCCTACGAGCAGTACTTC. Residues: CASSPAAVSSYEQYF.